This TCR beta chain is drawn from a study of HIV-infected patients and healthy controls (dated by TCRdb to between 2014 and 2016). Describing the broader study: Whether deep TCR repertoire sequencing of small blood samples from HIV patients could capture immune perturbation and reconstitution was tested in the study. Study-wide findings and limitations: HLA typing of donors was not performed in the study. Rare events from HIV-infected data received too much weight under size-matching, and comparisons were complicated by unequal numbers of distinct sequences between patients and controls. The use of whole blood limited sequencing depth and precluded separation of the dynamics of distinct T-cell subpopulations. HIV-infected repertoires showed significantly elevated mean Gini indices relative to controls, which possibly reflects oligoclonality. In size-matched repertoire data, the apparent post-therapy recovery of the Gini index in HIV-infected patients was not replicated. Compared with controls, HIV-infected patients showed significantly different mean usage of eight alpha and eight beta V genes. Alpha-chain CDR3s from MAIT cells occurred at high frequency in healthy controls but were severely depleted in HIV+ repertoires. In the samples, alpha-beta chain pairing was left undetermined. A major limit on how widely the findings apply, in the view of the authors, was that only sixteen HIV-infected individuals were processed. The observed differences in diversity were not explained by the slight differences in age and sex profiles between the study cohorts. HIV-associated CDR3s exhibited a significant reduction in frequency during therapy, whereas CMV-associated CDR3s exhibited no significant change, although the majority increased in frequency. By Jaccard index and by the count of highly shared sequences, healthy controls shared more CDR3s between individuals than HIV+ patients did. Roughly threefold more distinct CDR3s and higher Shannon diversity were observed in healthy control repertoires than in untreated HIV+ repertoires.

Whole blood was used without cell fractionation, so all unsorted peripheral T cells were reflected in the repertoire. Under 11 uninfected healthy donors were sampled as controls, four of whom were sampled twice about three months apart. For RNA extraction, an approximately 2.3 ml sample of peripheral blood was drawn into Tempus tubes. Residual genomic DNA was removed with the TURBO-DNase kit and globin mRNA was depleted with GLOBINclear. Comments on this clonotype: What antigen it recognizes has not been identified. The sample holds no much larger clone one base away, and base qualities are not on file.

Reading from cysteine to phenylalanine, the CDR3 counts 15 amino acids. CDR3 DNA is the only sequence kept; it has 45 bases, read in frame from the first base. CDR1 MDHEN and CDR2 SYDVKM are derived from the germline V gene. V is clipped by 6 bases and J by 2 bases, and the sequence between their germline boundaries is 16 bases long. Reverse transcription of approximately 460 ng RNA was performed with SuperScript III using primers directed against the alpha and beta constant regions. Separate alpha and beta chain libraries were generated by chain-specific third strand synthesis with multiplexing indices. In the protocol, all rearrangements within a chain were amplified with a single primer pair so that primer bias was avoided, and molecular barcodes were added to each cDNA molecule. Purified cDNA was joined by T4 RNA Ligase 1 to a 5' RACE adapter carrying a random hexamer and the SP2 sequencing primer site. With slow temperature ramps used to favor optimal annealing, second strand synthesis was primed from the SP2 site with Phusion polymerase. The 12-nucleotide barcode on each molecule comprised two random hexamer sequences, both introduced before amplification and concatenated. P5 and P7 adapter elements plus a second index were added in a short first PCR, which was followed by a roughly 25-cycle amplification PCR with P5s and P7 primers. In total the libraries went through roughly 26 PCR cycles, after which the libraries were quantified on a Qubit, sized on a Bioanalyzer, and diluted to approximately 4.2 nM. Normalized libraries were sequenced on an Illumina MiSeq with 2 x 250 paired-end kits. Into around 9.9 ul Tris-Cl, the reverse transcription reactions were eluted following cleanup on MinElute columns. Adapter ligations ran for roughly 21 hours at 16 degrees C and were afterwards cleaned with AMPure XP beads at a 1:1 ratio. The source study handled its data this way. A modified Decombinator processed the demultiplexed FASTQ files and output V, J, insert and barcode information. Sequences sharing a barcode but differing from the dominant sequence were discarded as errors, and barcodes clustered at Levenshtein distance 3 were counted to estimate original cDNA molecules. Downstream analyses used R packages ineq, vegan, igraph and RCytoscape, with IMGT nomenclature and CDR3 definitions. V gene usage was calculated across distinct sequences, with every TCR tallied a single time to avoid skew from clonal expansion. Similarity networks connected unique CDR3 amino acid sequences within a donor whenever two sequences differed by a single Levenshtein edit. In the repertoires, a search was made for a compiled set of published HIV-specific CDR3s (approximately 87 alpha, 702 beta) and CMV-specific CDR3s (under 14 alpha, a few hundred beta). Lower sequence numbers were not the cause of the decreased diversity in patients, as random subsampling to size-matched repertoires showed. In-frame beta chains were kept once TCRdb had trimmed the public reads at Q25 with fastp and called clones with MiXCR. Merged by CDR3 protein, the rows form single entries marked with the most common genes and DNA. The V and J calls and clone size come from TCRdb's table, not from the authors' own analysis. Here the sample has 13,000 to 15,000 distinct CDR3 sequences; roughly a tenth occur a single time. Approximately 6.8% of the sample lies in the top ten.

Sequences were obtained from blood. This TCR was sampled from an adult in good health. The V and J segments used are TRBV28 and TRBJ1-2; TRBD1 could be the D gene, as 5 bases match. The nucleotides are TGTGCCAGCAGCTCACCGGGACTCTCGAACTATGGCTACACCTTC. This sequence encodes CASSSPGLSNYGYTF.